Each of the 28 T cell receptor beta chains below was sequenced from the same sample in a study of blood T cell repertoires in COVID-19. Here immunoSEQ multiplex PCR was the method, and the copy in TCRdb shows in-frame clones only, minus some. This table holds approximately 150,000 clones, approximately 88% found once. The sample taken for sequencing was peripheral blood. The origin of the receptors is a woman between 45 and 60 years old with acute or convalescent COVID-19.

This chain uses TRBV9 with TRBJ1-2; TRBD1 matches at 10 bases. CDR1 SGDLS and CDR2 YYNGEE come from the germline V gene. CDR3 length: 11 residues. Losses at the gene ends were 10 bases for V and 6 bases for J; bases not matched to a gene: 3. DNA for the CDR3: TGTGCCCGACAGGGGGCTCATGGCTACACCTTC. Its protein product is CARQGAHGYTF.

This chain uses TRBV30 with TRBJ2-2, with 13 bases matching TRBD2. The CDR3 has 19 residues. The ends lost 2 bases at V and 3 bases at J; junction bases unmatched: 12. The V gene's germline CDR1 is GTSNPN and CDR2 SVGIG (reference sequence). The CDR3 region is CAWSPTLTSGRVYTGELFF. The CDR3 DNA reads as TGTGCCTGGAGTCCTACACTAACTAGCGGGAGGGTTTACACCGGGGAGCTGTTTTTT.

This chain uses TRBV4-3 with TRBJ1-2, with 7 bases lining up with TRBD1. This CDR3 contains 14 residues. Losses at the gene ends were 4 bases for V and 2 bases for J; bases not matched to a gene: 4. From germline, CDR1 is LGHNA and CDR2 YSLEER. The CDR3 reads CASSRHRGNYGYTF. The CDR3 DNA reads TGCGCCAGCAGCCGCCACAGGGGAAACTATGGCTACACCTTC.

This clone occurred once. V usage is TRBV24-1 and J usage is TRBJ1-2; no firm D call. Trimming shortened V by 3 bases and J by 8 bases, and 9 bases separated the two germline ends. Germline lookup yields CDR1 KGHDR and CDR2 SFDVKD. This CDR3 has 12 amino acids. Here the CDR3 DNA reads TGTGCCACCAGTGATGATCGAACAGGCTACACCTTC. Encoded protein: CATSDDRTGYTF.

The rearrangement uses TRBV21-1 and TRBJ2-3; the table's TRBD2 call for D was not verified on the DNA. TRBV21-1 is assigned pseudogene status. This CDR3 is built from 13 residues. CDR3 nucleotide sequence: TGTGCCAGCAGCCCAAGGGGGGGGGATACGCAGTATTTT. Protein: CASSPRGGDTQYF.

The chain employs TRBV24-1 and TRBJ2-1, with 8 bases lining up with TRBD2. This CDR3 is built from 15 residues. Germline lookup yields CDR1 KGHDR and CDR2 SFDVKD. V was pared by 4 bases and J by 4 bases, with 5 bases of the junction left unmatched. The CDR3 nucleotides read TGTGCCACCAGTGAGGCGGGAGGAGCTTACAATGAGCAGTTCTTC. Amino acids: CATSEAGGAYNEQFF.

This clone was seen a single time. The chain links TRBV6-2 or TRBV6-3 to TRBJ2-7, with 12 bases fitting TRBD2. The germline V gene has CDR1 MNHEY and CDR2 SVGEGT. This CDR3 is built from 14 residues. The V gene end was trimmed by 5 bases and the J gene end by 5 bases; junction bases not matched to a gene: 4. CDR3 DNA: TGTGCCAGCAGTGACCTAGCGGGAGGGGACGAGCAGTACTTC. It yields the protein CASSDLAGGDEQYF.

The chain has TRBV3-1 (or the pseudogene TRBV3-2) and TRBJ1-1; D is possibly TRBD1 (6 bases). CDR3 length: 13 amino acids. In germline, CDR1 is LGHDT, CDR2 YNNKEL (reference sequence). The V end was cut by 4 bases, the J end by 2 bases, with 8 bases between. The CDR3 nucleotides read TGTGCCAGCAGCCGACAGGAAAACACTGAAGCTTTCTTT. Its protein product is CASSRQENTEAFF.

This clone has just one count. The rearrangement links TRBV6-5 to TRBJ1-1, with TRBD1 identical over 7 bases. Per germline, CDR1 MNHEY and CDR2 SVGAGI. The CDR3 is made up of 14 amino acids. V lost 5 bases, J lost 4 bases, and 7 bases stayed unmatched. CDR3 sequence reads: CASSTDRVSTEAFF. Written as DNA, the CDR3 is TGTGCCAGCAGTACCGACAGGGTGAGCACTGAAGCTTTCTTT.

This rearrangement joins TRBV5-1 to TRBJ2-7; D is perhaps TRBD2 (5 bases). The germline gives CDR1 SGHRS, CDR2 YFSETQ. Trimming removed 4 bases at V and 4 bases at J, with 18 bases between. The CDR3 contains 15 residues. The CDR3 loop is CASSIPGTGVYEQYF. The CDR3 nucleotides read TGCGCCAGCAGCATCCCGGGTACCGGGGTTTACGAGCAGTACTTC.

In the case of this clone: Other DNA sequences within the sample encode an identical CDR3. The chain carries TRBV6-2 or TRBV6-3 and TRBJ1-1; D is ambiguous. CDR1 is MNHEY and CDR2 is SVGEGT in the germline V gene. The CDR3 is made up of 15 amino acids. Trimming removed 0 bases at V and 0 bases at J, with 8 bases between. CDR3 region: CASSYSAGLNTEAFF. DNA for the CDR3: TGTGCCAGCAGTTACTCGGCAGGATTGAACACTGAAGCTTTCTTT.

V is TRBV2 and J is TRBJ1-2, with a weak D call TRBD1 (5 bases). This CDR3 region has 13 residues. The germline gives CDR1 SNHLY, CDR2 FYNNEI. V lost 4 bases and J lost 2, with 8 bases in between. CDR3 bases: TGTGCCAGCAGTGTGGAGGGGAACTATGGCTACACCTTC. Protein: CASSVEGNYGYTF. Together with reference TRBV2 and TRBJ1-2, the CDR3 gives the full variable domain: EPEVTQTPSHQVTQMGQEVILRCVPISNHLYFYWYRQILGQKVEFLVSFYNNEISEKSEIFDDQFSVERPDGSNFTLKIRSTKLEDSAMYFCASSVEGNYGYTFGSGTRLTVV.

This clone was detected a few times. The rearrangement links TRBV6-5 to TRBJ2-5; D is uncertain. The ends were cut back, 3 bases at V and 4 bases at J, with 12 bases in the middle. The CDR3 has 14 amino acids. From germline, CDR1 is MNHEY and CDR2 SVGAGI. CDR3 sequence: CASSYGSGVETQYF. The CDR3 DNA is TGTGCCAGCAGTTATGGGTCCGGAGTAGAGACCCAGTACTTC.

The chain has TRBV6-5 and TRBJ1-2; D uncertain. CDR3 length: 11 amino acids. Germline CDR1 reads MNHEY; CDR2 reads SVGAGI. Trimming took off 8 bases at V and 5 bases at J, with 9 bases between the two ends. For the CDR3, the DNA is TGTGCCAGCGCCCGAGGGTATGGCTACACCTTC. This codes for CASARGYGYTF.

V is TRBV4-3 and J is TRBJ1-2; 9 bases agree with TRBD1. V was clipped by 1 base and J by 4 bases; unmatched bases: 4. Germline CDR1 reads LGHNA; CDR2 reads YSLEER. The CDR3 spans 15 residues. The CDR3 sequence is CASSQGTGVLYGYTF. The CDR3 coding sequence is TGCGCCAGCAGCCAAGGGACAGGGGTCCTCTATGGCTACACCTTC.

The CDR3, as DNA: TGTGCCAGCAGCCGGCGAGGATACGAGCAGTACTTC. Translation gives CASSRRGYEQYF. This chain connects TRBV5-8 to TRBJ2-7, with no clear D. With 4 bases removed from V and 4 bases from J, the gap between germline ends came to 9 bases. The CDR3 loop spans 12 amino acids. Germline V gives CDR1 SGHTS, CDR2 YDEGEE.

This clone was picked up one time. The chain is built from TRBV29-1 and TRBJ2-7; 8 bases agree with TRBD2. Germline lookup yields CDR1 SQVTM and CDR2 ANQGSEA. CDR3 length: 13 amino acids. With 5 bases clipped from V and 4 bases from J, the junction kept 7 bases outside the gene matches. The CDR3, as DNA: TGCAGCGTTACTCCGGGACTAGTATACGAGCAGTACTTC. Protein sequence: CSVTPGLVYEQYF.

The V call is TRBV3-1 (or the pseudogene TRBV3-2), the J call TRBJ2-7; maybe TRBD2 (5 bases). The CDR3 runs 13 residues. The V and J ends lost 1 base and 4 bases respectively, with 8 bases between them. Germline loops: CDR1 LGHDT, CDR2 YNNKEL (reference sequence). The CDR3, as DNA: TGTGCCAGCAGCCAAGCGGACTCGTACGAGCAGTACTTC. Amino acid sequence: CASSQADSYEQYF.

The rearrangement links TRBV5-1 to TRBJ2-5, with D possibly being TRBD2 (5 bases). Trimming took off 0 bases at V and 5 bases at J, with 5 bases between the two ends. Germline values: CDR1 SGHRS, CDR2 YFSETQ. This CDR3 comprises 12 residues. For the CDR3, the DNA is TGCGCCAGCAGCTTGGCGGGGGAGACCCAGTACTTC. It encodes CASSLAGETQYF.

V gene TRBV7-8 combines with J gene TRBJ1-6, with D uncertain. V was pared by 11 bases and J by 7 bases, with 15 bases between. CDR3 length: 13 residues. CDR1 is SGHVS and CDR2 is FQNEAQ in the germline V gene. The CDR3 region is CAVRRSPNSPLHF. In nucleotides, the CDR3 is TGTGCCGTCAGACGGAGCCCCAATTCACCCCTCCACTTT.

This sequence joins TRBV15 and TRBJ1-5; possible D gene TRBD1, 6 bases. Germline CDR1 and CDR2: LNHNV and YYDKDF (reference sequence). Deletions cut 4 bases from V and 3 bases from J, with 10 bases between. The CDR3 has 14 amino acids. The CDR3, as DNA: TGTGCCACCAGCACGCCAGGGGTCAATCAGCCCCAGCATTTT. Amino acids: CATSTPGVNQPQHF.

The V and J genes are TRBV27 and TRBJ2-6; TRBD2 might be the D (5 bases). Per germline, CDR1 MNHEY and CDR2 SMNVEV (reference sequence). The CDR3 totals 21 residues. The V and J ends lost 1 base and 1 base respectively, with 23 bases between them. This CDR3 is CASSLYGRRKTGGSGANVLTF. The CDR3 DNA is TGTGCCAGCAGTTTATACGGCCGGAGAAAAACTGGAGGATCTGGGGCCAACGTCCTGACTTTC. The whole variable domain, remainder taken from reference TRBV27 and TRBJ2-6, is EAQVTQNPRYLITVTGKKLTVTCSQNMNHEYMSWYRQDPGLGLRQIYYSMNVEVTDKGDVPEGYKVSRKEKRNFPLILESPSPNQTSLYFCASSLYGRRKTGGSGANVLTFGAGSRLTVL.

This clone was seen a single time. This chain uses TRBV7-2 with TRBJ2-1, with 9 bases that match TRBD2. In germline, CDR1 is SGHTA, CDR2 FQGNSA. CDR3 length equals 16 residues. J was trimmed by 6 bases and V by 1 base; bases with no gene match: 7. The CDR3 region is CASSLDGGGASNEQFF. For the CDR3, the DNA is TGTGCCAGCAGCTTAGACGGCGGGGGGGCCAGCAATGAGCAGTTCTTC.

The chain links TRBV12-5 to TRBJ2-5; 8 nucleotides align to TRBD2. The junction had 10 bases not matched to a gene; V was cut back by 6 bases and J by 4 bases. The CDR3 length is 15 residues. Per germline, CDR1 LGHNT and CDR2 FRNRAP. As DNA, the CDR3 is TGTGCTAGTGGGACCGCGGGGGGCCGAGGAGAGACCCAGTACTTC. This translates into CASGTAGGRGETQYF.

The rearrangement links TRBV6-4 to TRBJ2-3; D is ambiguous. Trimming removed 2 bases from V and 1 base from J, with 7 bases in between. Germline CDR1 reads MRHNA; CDR2 reads SNTAGT. This CDR3 is 14 amino acids long. Here the CDR3 DNA reads TGTGCCAGCAGTGACATGCAGGGCACAGATACGCAGTATTTT. It codes for CASSDMQGTDTQYF.

V and J are TRBV10-3 and TRBJ1-2; maybe TRBD1 (5 bases). The length of the CDR3 is 15 residues. Germline loops: CDR1 ENHRY, CDR2 SYGVKD. V gave up 0 bases and J gave up 3 bases, with 11 bases separating them. The CDR3 sequence is CAISESPTVHYGYTF. In DNA form, the CDR3 reads TGTGCCATCAGTGAGTCGCCGACAGTTCACTATGGCTACACCTTC.

By share, this clone ranks as medium-sized (0.01 to 0.1%). This chain links TRBV6-2 or TRBV6-3 with TRBJ2-3, with 7 bases identical to TRBD1. V lost 5 bases, J lost 2 bases, and 4 bases stayed unmatched. Germline assignment: CDR1 MNHEY and CDR2 SVGEGT. This CDR3 region has 14 residues. The CDR3 coding sequence is TGTGCCAGCAGTCTCGGGACAGCCACAGATACGCAGTATTTT. The encoded protein is CASSLGTATDTQYF.

The chain is built from TRBV6-5 and TRBJ1-2, with D possibly TRBD1 on 5 matching bases. CDR1 is MNHEY, CDR2 SVGAGI, per germline. Trimming cost V 2 bases and J 1 base, with 11 bases left between them. CDR3 size: 15 residues. The CDR3: CASSYGTPGNYGYTF. The CDR3 DNA is TGTGCCAGCAGTTACGGGACTCCTGGTAACTATGGCTACACCTTC.